Sequencing of this T cell receptor (beta chain) was carried out in a study of PD-L1 blockade in urothelial cancer. As for the study in general: Blood analysis took place 3 weeks (second dose) and 6 weeks after treatment start.

Using immunoSEQ multiplex PCR, the repertoire was profiled, and TCRdb retains in-frame clones only, with some absent. There are approximately 70,000 clones in the sample; about 89% occur only once, and approximately 3.5% lies in the top ten. The CDR3 is 15 residues long. Germline lookup yields CDR1 SGHAT and CDR2 FQNNGV. V gave up 1 base and J gave up 8 bases; unmatched junction bases: 4. The V gene is TRBV11-2, the J gene TRBJ2-1, with 11 bases that match TRBD2. The clonotype originates from a man in his 60s with urothelial cancer. The source was PBMCs, collected around atezolizumab (anti-PD-L1) treatment. The CDR3 coding sequence is TGTGCCAGCAGCTTAGGGCTAGCGGGGGGTCATGAGCAGTTCTTC. This sequence encodes CASSLGLAGGHEQFF.